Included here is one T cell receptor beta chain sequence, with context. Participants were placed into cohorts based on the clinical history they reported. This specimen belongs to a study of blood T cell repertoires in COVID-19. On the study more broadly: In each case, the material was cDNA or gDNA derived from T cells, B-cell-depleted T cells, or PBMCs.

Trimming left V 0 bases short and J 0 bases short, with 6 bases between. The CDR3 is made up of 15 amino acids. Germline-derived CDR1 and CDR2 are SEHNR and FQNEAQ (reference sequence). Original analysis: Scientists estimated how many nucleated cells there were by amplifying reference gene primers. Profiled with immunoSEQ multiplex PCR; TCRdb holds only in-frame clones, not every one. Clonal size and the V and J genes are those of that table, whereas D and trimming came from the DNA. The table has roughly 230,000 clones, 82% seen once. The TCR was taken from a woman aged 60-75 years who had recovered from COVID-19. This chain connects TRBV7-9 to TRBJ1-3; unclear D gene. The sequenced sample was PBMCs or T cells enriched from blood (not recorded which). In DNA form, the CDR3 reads TGTGCCAGCAGCTTAGCGGGCCACTCTGGAAACACCATATATTTT. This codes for CASSLAGHSGNTIYF.